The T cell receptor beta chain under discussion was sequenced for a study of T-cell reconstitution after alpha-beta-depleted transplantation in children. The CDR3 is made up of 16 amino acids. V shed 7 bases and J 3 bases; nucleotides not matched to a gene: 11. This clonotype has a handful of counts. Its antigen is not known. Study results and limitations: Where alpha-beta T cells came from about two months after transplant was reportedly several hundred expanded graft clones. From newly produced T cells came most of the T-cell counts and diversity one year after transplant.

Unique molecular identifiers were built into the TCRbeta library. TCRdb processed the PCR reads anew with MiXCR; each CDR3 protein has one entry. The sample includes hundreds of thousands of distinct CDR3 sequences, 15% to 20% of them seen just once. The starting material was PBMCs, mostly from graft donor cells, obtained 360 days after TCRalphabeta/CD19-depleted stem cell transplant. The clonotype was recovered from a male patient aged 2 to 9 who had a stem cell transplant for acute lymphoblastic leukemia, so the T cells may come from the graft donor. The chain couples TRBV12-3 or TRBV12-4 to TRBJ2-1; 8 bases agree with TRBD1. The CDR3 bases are TGTGCCAGCAAGTTTGAACGTGGACAGGGCTACAATGAGCAGTTCTTC. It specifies CASKFERGQGYNEQFF.